One and the same sample provided the 26 T cell receptor beta chains below, sequenced in a study of T-cell memory formation after mild COVID-19. A single record per CDR3 protein comes from TCRdb applying MiXCR to the 5' RACE reads. The profile covers fewer than 650,000 distinct CDR3 sequences, with approximately 15% appearing a single time and about 8.6% taken by the ten largest. Sequencing was performed on PBMCs or a T cell subset sorted from them (not recorded which). The receptors come from an adult woman who had mild COVID-19 (a few samples of this study predate the infection). Cell type and time point are not known.

The genes are TRBV5-6 and TRBJ1-4; TRBD1 agrees at 11 bases. CDR3 size: 17 residues. In germline, CDR1 is SGHDT, CDR2 YYEEEE. The V and J ends lost 1 base and 5 bases, in that order; junction bases with no gene match: 7. The CDR3 DNA follows: TGTGCCAGCAGCTTGTGGACAGGGGGCGGGGTGAATGAAAAACTGTTTTTT. Protein sequence: CASSLWTGGGVNEKLFF.

As DNA, the CDR3 is TGTGCCAGTAGTGGACAGGGGGCTATCGGGGAGCTGTTTTTT. This sequence encodes CASSGQGAIGELFF. This chain connects TRBV19 to TRBJ2-2; 11 bases line up with TRBD1. The CDR3 is 14 residues long. V shed 5 bases, J shed 7 bases, and the junction held 3 bases outside the gene matches. From germline, CDR1 is LNHDA and CDR2 SQIVND (reference sequence).

The chain combines TRBV6-6 with TRBJ2-7, with TRBD1 as a possible D gene (6 bases). This CDR3 has 15 residues. Germline V gives CDR1 MNHNY, CDR2 SVGAGI (reference sequence). V dropped 5 bases and J dropped 2 bases, with 16 bases sitting between them. For the CDR3, the DNA is TGTGCCAGCAGTAATCAGGGGAAGGGGACCTACGAGCAGTACTTC. It yields the protein CASSNQGKGTYEQYF.

The V call is TRBV9, the J call TRBJ1-2; no clear D gene. CDR1 is SGDLS, CDR2 YYNGEE, per germline. The CDR3 sequence is 19 residues long. V gave up 3 bases and J gave up 0 bases, with 24 bases separating them. In nucleotides, the CDR3 is TGTGCCAGCAGCGACCATAGCGGACCTTTCGACCCGACTAACTATGGCTACACCTTC. Translating gives CASSDHSGPFDPTNYGYTF. The whole variable domain, filled in from reference TRBV9 and TRBJ1-2, reads DSGVTQTPKHLITATGQRVTLRCSPRSGDLSVYWYQQSLDQGLQFLIQYYNGEERAKGNILERFSAQQFPDLHSELNLSSLELGDSALYFCASSDHSGPFDPTNYGYTFGSGTRLTVV.

The chain employs TRBV3-1 and TRBJ2-1, with 10 bases lining up with TRBD2. The length of the CDR3 is 19 residues. Unmatched junction bases numbered 8, after V lost 0 bases and J lost 0 bases. Germline values: CDR1 LGHDT, CDR2 YNNKEL (reference sequence). The DNA of the CDR3 is TGTGCCAGCAGCCAAGATGCGATAGCGGGAGGCCGCTCCTACAATGAGCAGTTCTTC. Translation: CASSQDAIAGGRSYNEQFF.

V is TRBV19 and J is TRBJ2-1; D call uncertain. The germline V gene has CDR1 LNHDA and CDR2 SQIVND (reference sequence). The CDR3 consists of 15 residues. V was trimmed by 3 bases and J by 10 bases, leaving 19 bases between them. CDR3 loop: CASSIPILSGREQFF. The CDR3, as DNA: TGTGCCAGTAGTATCCCAATATTATCAGGCAGGGAGCAGTTCTTC.

This clonotype was seen a few times. The V gene is TRBV4-2, the J gene TRBJ2-7; no reliable D call. CDR1 and CDR2 from the germline V gene are LGHNA and YNFKEQ. Trimming took off 0 bases at V and 5 bases at J, with 14 bases between the two ends. The CDR3 sequence is 15 residues long. The DNA of the CDR3 is TGTGCCAGCAGCCAAGATTCGGCTGATTGGAACGAGCAGTACTTC. Amino acid sequence: CASSQDSADWNEQYF.

This sequence joins TRBV24-1 and TRBJ2-2; TRBD1 aligns across 8 bases. This CDR3 has 15 amino acids. CDR1 and CDR2 from the germline V gene are KGHDR and SFDVKD. With V trimmed by 9 bases and J by 1 base, 6 bases remained unmatched. The DNA of the CDR3 is TGTGCCACCCAGGACAGGGCTCGGAACACCGGGGAGCTGTTTTTT. As protein: CATQDRARNTGELFF.

The table lists this clonotype with a few counts. This chain uses TRBV29-1 with TRBJ2-7; D may be TRBD2 (6 bases). The V and J ends lost 3 bases and 4 bases respectively, with 19 bases between them. The CDR3 loop spans 15 amino acids. Looked up from germline, CDR1 is SQVTM and CDR2 is ANQGSEA. CDR3 loop: CSVERPGTGGYEQYF. CDR3 coding DNA: TGCAGCGTTGAGAGGCCCGGGACTGGGGGATACGAGCAGTACTTC.

The chain links TRBV4-3 to TRBJ2-5, with unresolved D. Germline V lookup: CDR1 LGHNA, CDR2 YSLEER. The V end was cut by 1 base, the J end by 7 bases, with 7 bases between. CDR3 length: 12 residues. CDR3 sequence: CASSQADGTQYF. The CDR3 DNA reads as TGCGCCAGCAGCCAAGCTGACGGGACCCAGTACTTC.

This chain joins TRBV12-3 or TRBV12-4 and TRBJ1-1; no definite D call. The CDR3 is 12 amino acids. Trimming took off 3 bases at V and 8 bases at J, with 10 bases between the two ends. DNA for the CDR3: TGTGCCAGCAGTTTCACCTTTCCCGAAGCTTTCTTT. The encoded protein is CASSFTFPEAFF.

The gene calls are TRBV5-1 and TRBJ1-2, with 9 nucleotides matching TRBD1. The junction had 4 bases not matched to a gene; V was cut back by 7 bases and J by 0 bases. Per the germline V gene, CDR1 is SGHRS and CDR2 is YFSETQ. The CDR3 sequence is 14 residues long. CDR3 sequence: CASVGTGTNYGYTF. The CDR3 nucleotides are TGCGCCAGCGTTGGGACAGGGACTAACTATGGCTACACCTTC.

There are a few counts of this clonotype. This rearrangement joins TRBV7-2 to TRBJ2-1; D is perhaps TRBD1 (5 bases). The V end was cut by 5 bases, the J end by 10 bases, with 15 bases between. In germline, CDR1 is SGHTA, CDR2 FQGNSA. The CDR3 runs 13 residues. The CDR3 sequence: CASSPDSVGEQFF. CDR3 bases: TGTGCCAGCAGCCCAGACAGTGTTGGCGAGCAGTTCTTC. Full variable domain (outside the CDR3, taken from reference TRBV7-2 and TRBJ2-1): GAGVSQSPSNKVTEKGKDVELRCDPISGHTALYWYRQSLGQGLEFLIYFQGNSAPDKSGLPSDRFSAERTGGSVSTLTIQRTQQEDSAVYLCASSPDSVGEQFFGPGTRLTVL.

This clonotype was counted a single time. The chain employs TRBV5-5 and TRBJ2-4, with D perhaps TRBD2 (6 bases). Trimming cost V 6 bases and J 12 bases, with 19 bases left between them. Germline CDR1 is SGHKS and CDR2 is YYEKEE (reference sequence). The CDR3 has 13 residues. CDR3 amino acids: CASIRENEEDQYF. The CDR3 nucleotides read TGTGCCAGCATCCGGGAGAATGAGGAAGATCAGTACTTC.

The V and J genes are TRBV5-1 and TRBJ1-5, with D possibly being TRBD1 (5 bases). CDR3 length equals 15 residues. Trimming removed 0 bases at V and 3 bases at J, with 10 bases between. Germline lookup yields CDR1 SGHRS and CDR2 YFSETQ. The CDR3 DNA sequence: TGCGCCAGCAGCTTGGGATTGGGGGACAATCAGCCCCAGCATTTT. It yields the protein CASSLGLGDNQPQHF.

The chain couples TRBV12-3 or TRBV12-4 to TRBJ2-7, with D possibly being TRBD2 (7 bases). Trimming removed 3 bases at V and 5 bases at J, with 23 bases between. This CDR3 is built from 17 residues. The CDR3 nucleotides read TGTGCCAGCAGTTTGGCAGGGGCCGCGGTGGGAGGGGACGAGCAGTACTTC. It specifies CASSLAGAAVGGDEQYF.

This clonotype was detected only a few times. The rearrangement uses TRBV5-1 and TRBJ1-1; D gene unclear. The CDR3 runs 15 residues. CDR1 and CDR2 (germline): SGHRS, YFSETQ. Trimming shortened V by 0 bases and J by 1 base, and 10 bases separated the two germline ends. The CDR3 DNA reads TGCGCCAGCAGCTTGGGGGTACGGGAGAACACTGAAGCTTTCTTT. Its protein product is CASSLGVRENTEAFF.

V gene TRBV7-8 combines with J gene TRBJ2-7; D is ambiguous. The CDR3 runs 14 residues. The germline V gene has CDR1 SGHVS and CDR2 FQNEAQ. V was shortened by 5 bases and J by 0 bases, with 11 bases between the two germline ends. For the CDR3, the DNA is TGTGCCAGCAGCCCTGAAGAGGTCTCCTACGAGCAGTACTTC. This codes for CASSPEEVSYEQYF.

This clonotype was recorded a few times. The chain recombines TRBV29-1 with TRBJ2-1; D gene uncertain. V was pared by 6 bases and J by 4 bases, with 10 bases between. The CDR3 runs 12 residues. Per the germline V gene, CDR1 is SQVTM and CDR2 is ANQGSEA. The CDR3 loop is CSVLTRYNEQFF. Here the CDR3 DNA reads TGCAGCGTACTTACACGATACAATGAGCAGTTCTTC.

The table lists this clonotype with a few counts. V is TRBV24-1 and J is TRBJ2-5; 12 nucleotides align to TRBD1. The CDR3 is made up of 17 amino acids. Germline V gene lookup returns CDR1 KGHDR and CDR2 SFDVKD. Losses at the gene ends were 4 bases for V and 0 bases for J; bases not matched to a gene: 5. The CDR3, as DNA: TGTGCCACCAGTGACCGAGGGACAGGGGGCTACCAAGAGACCCAGTACTTC. Residues: CATSDRGTGGYQETQYF.

The chain combines TRBV15 with TRBJ2-1; 10 positions match TRBD2. After removal of 3 bases from V and 7 bases from J, the junction contained 3 bases not matched to a gene. In germline, CDR1 is LNHNV, CDR2 YYDKDF (reference sequence). The length of the CDR3 is 14 residues. The CDR3 spells CATSRASGRNEQFF. The CDR3 DNA reads as TGTGCCACCAGCAGGGCTAGCGGGAGAAATGAGCAGTTCTTC.

This clonotype was seen only a few times. The chain is built from TRBV7-9 and TRBJ2-7; 7 nucleotides align to TRBD1. CDR1 is SEHNR, CDR2 FQNEAQ, per germline (reference sequence). J lost 2 bases, V lost 5 bases, and 9 bases had no gene match. The CDR3 runs 15 residues. The CDR3 DNA sequence: TGTGCCAGCAGCCCCGGGACAGTCAGGCCCTACGAGCAGTACTTC. Its translation is CASSPGTVRPYEQYF.

This clonotype was detected only a few times. This rearrangement joins TRBV5-1 to TRBJ2-5, with D maybe TRBD2 (6 bases). V was trimmed by 2 bases and J by 5 bases, leaving 16 bases between them. This CDR3 comprises 15 residues. The germline gives CDR1 SGHRS, CDR2 YFSETQ. As DNA, the CDR3 is TGCGCCAGCAGCTTATCAGGAGGGAGGTCGGAGACCCAGTACTTC. The encoded protein is CASSLSGGRSETQYF. Looking up the rest from reference TRBV5-1 and TRBJ2-5 gives the full variable domain: KAGVTQTPRYLIKTRGQQVTLSCSPISGHRSVSWYQQTPGQGLQFLFEYFSETQRNKGNFPGRFSGRQFSNSRSEMNVSTLELGDSALYLCASSLSGGRSETQYFGPGTRLLVL.

This clonotype showed up just a few times. The J gene is TRBJ1-6, the V gene TRBV6-5, with TRBD1 as a possible D gene (6 bases). V was trimmed by 6 bases and J by 3 bases, leaving 9 bases between them. The CDR3 is 14 amino acids. Germline CDR1 and CDR2: MNHEY and SVGAGI. CDR3 protein: CASRKTGYNSPLHF. The CDR3 nucleotides are TGTGCCAGCAGGAAGACAGGCTATAATTCACCCCTCCACTTT.

This clonotype has only a few counts. The V call is TRBV30, the J call TRBJ1-1; no reliable D call. Germline CDR1 and CDR2: GTSNPN and SVGIG (reference sequence). CDR3 length: 13 residues. Trimming removed 2 bases at V and 0 bases at J, with 7 bases between. The CDR3 loop is CAWSPSLNTEAFF. The DNA of the CDR3 is TGTGCCTGGAGTCCTTCGTTGAACACTGAAGCTTTCTTT.

This clonotype was counted between two and nine times. The chain recombines TRBV27 with TRBJ2-5, with TRBD1 matching 8 bases. The CDR3 sequence is 15 residues long. Germline-derived CDR1 and CDR2 are MNHEY and SMNVEV (reference sequence). The V and J ends lost 2 bases and 2 bases, in that order; junction bases with no gene match: 4. The CDR3 sequence is CASSLGTGPQETQYF. The CDR3 nucleotides are TGTGCCAGCAGTTTAGGGACAGGTCCACAAGAGACCCAGTACTTC.